This T cell receptor (beta chain) came from a study of cytotoxic CD8 clonotypes in ibrutinib-treated CLL. The overall study: Among responders, roughly 25 were partial and 2 complete; after median roughly 68 months, around 14 stayed remitted and 12 progressed.

Sequencing used immunoSEQ multiplex PCR; TCRdb keeps in-frame clones, though not all of them. Of some 200,000 clones in the sample, roughly 73% are singletons; the top ten hold about an eighth. Study-wide results and caveats: Sustained-remission and progressing patients had unequal sampling times.

Germline CDR1 and CDR2: MNHNS and SASEGT. The CDR3 spans 12 amino acids, including both terminal residues. Of note for this clone: Its antigen is not identified. The CDR3 ends on some other residue instead of the conserved phenylalanine or tryptophan, so this is likely a read error. It is unclear where the CDR3 begins or ends on the DNA, so no DNA is shown, and the CDR3 is as TCRdb lists it.

This receptor was obtained from a human donor with chronic lymphocytic leukemia. Sample: PBMCs, taken after 12 months of ibrutinib treatment. The chain joins TRBV6-1 to TRBJ1-3. This chain's CDR3 is CASSEAQRERGL.